This paragraph covers one T cell receptor beta chain sequence. Antigen specificity is unknown. Generated by immunoSEQ multiplex PCR, the TCRdb table keeps only in-frame clones and is missing some. The table records about 66,000 clones, 85% to 95% of them present only once. The length of the CDR3 is 16 residues. Per the germline V gene, CDR1 is MNHNY and CDR2 is SVGAGI (reference sequence). Trimming removed 8 bases from V and 7 bases from J, with 26 bases in between. This entry belongs to a study of T cells after posttransplantation cyclophosphamide. Study-wide results and caveats: Donor CD8+ memory clones often dominated recipient blood repertoires at later times.

The chain is built from TRBV6-6 and TRBJ2-5; either TRBD1 or TRBD2 may supply D (6 bases each). Sequenced input: PBMCs. The receptor comes from a woman aged 25 to 39 in good health and a related stem cell transplant donor. CDR3 coding DNA: TGTGCCAGCTATGTTGGTTACGAAGGGGGGAGTCGGACCCAGTACTTC. It yields the protein CASYVGYEGGSRTQYF.